The present entry profiles one T cell receptor beta chain with its context. What it binds is unknown. The sample originates from a study of T-cell memory formation after mild COVID-19. Findings of the study overall: Shrinking CD4+ clones resided mostly in CM and EM, and CD8+ ones in EMRA. The pre-infection memory compartment contained some responding clones, suggesting cross-reactive memory joined. Contracting clones, day 15 to 85, had balanced CD4/CD8, and later expanders favored CD4+.

V shed 1 base and J 7 bases; nucleotides not matched to a gene: 6. Germline V gene lookup returns CDR1 SGHTA and CDR2 FQGNSA. This CDR3 comprises 17 residues. Constant-segment-primed 5'RACE gave TCR alpha and TCR beta cDNA libraries with sample barcodes and UMIs. Via MiXCR, TCRdb re-called the 5' RACE reads, giving one row per CDR3 protein. The data show 550,000 to 650,000 distinct CDR3 sequences, 15% to 20% seen once. This TCR came from an adult woman who had mild COVID-19 (a few samples of this study predate the infection). Cell type and time point are not known. The genes are TRBV7-2 and TRBJ2-2, with 13 bases aligning to TRBD2. Sequenced sample: PBMCs or a T cell subset sorted from them (not recorded which). Here the CDR3 reads CASSLVGLAGVVGELFF. The CDR3 coding sequence is TGTGCCAGCAGCTTAGTAGGACTAGCGGGAGTAGTCGGGGAGCTGTTTTTT. Full variable domain (remainder filled in from reference TRBV7-2 and TRBJ2-2): GAGVSQSPSNKVTEKGKDVELRCDPISGHTALYWYRQSLGQGLEFLIYFQGNSAPDKSGLPSDRFSAERTGGSVSTLTIQRTQQEDSAVYLCASSLVGLAGVVGELFFGEGSRLTVL.